The source of this T cell receptor beta chain is a study of naive and memory T cell subsets. Broader study findings: Naive repertoires, especially CD8, held a few larger clonotypes, possibly memory cells re-expressing CD45RA.

Both TRBC1 and TRBC2 were covered by a beta constant-region primer of two equimolar oligonucleotides. Four rounds of PCR amplified the ligated cDNA using nested alpha and beta constant-region primers plus SP2. TCRdb reprocessed the UMI-ligation and nested PCR reads with MiXCR, giving one entry per CDR3 protein. This sample has over 130,000 distinct CDR3 sequences, with about a fifth found just once. Note on this clonotype: Its antigen is undetermined.

In germline, CDR1 is LGHNA, CDR2 YNFKEQ. The CDR3 consists of 15 residues. The V end lost 2 bases, the J end lost 7 bases, and 15 bases lay between the germline ends. Sequencing input: naive CD8+ T cells from blood. V gene TRBV4-2 combines with J gene TRBJ1-5; unclear D gene. This clonotype originated in a human donor in good health. The DNA of the CDR3 is TGTGCCAGCAGCCAACTTTCCGGCCCCGGACAGCCCCAGCATTTT. As protein: CASSQLSGPGQPQHF.